Listed here are 11 T cell receptor beta chains from one sample, sequenced in a study of graft-versus-host responses after intestinal transplantation. Produced via immunoSEQ multiplex PCR; TCRdb's table is partial and in-frame only. The sample shows fewer than 130,000 clones, around 93% of them seen only once. Their recognized antigens are unknown. Sequenced material: unstimulated CD8+ T cells sorted from spleen or lymph node cells, taken before intestinal transplant. All receptors derive from a human donor who received an intestinal transplant.

The chain uses TRBV19 and TRBJ2-1; 11 bases map to TRBD1. Trimming took 9 bases from V and 6 from J; bases not matched to a gene: 4. CDR3 size: 13 residues. The germline gives CDR1 LNHDA, CDR2 SQIVND (reference sequence). The CDR3 sequence is CASGTGGFNEQFF. The CDR3 coding sequence is TGTGCCAGCGGGACAGGGGGTTTCAATGAGCAGTTCTTC.

For the CDR3, the DNA is TGTGCCAGCAGAGACGGACTTAGCTCCTACAATGAGCAGTTCTTC. Protein: CASRDGLSSYNEQFF. The V and J genes are TRBV6-1 and TRBJ2-1, with D possibly TRBD2 on 5 matching bases. The CDR3 totals 15 residues. Trimming cost V 6 bases and J 0 bases, with 12 bases left between them. CDR1 and CDR2 from the germline V gene are MNHNS and SASEGT.

The chain employs TRBV7-9 and TRBJ2-2; unclear D gene. The germline CDR1 and CDR2 sequences are SEHNR and FQNEAQ (reference sequence). V was shortened by 5 bases and J by 4 bases, with 8 bases between the two germline ends. This CDR3 comprises 13 residues. This CDR3 reads CASSPSLTGELFF. The CDR3 DNA reads as TGTGCCAGCAGCCCTAGTCTCACCGGGGAGCTGTTTTTT.

The CDR3 DNA is TGTGCCAGCAGCTTAGTCTTCGGCCTTAGTACGAACACCGGGGAGCTGTTTTTT. Protein sequence: CASSLVFGLSTNTGELFF. The rearrangement joins TRBV7-9 to TRBJ2-2; D gene ambiguous. The CDR3 totals 18 residues. CDR1 is SEHNR, CDR2 FQNEAQ, per germline (reference sequence). Trimming took 1 base from V and 0 from J, leaving 15 bases between them.

The chain links TRBV6-5 to TRBJ1-2; weak D call: TRBD1 (5 bases). This CDR3 region has 14 residues. V lost 6 bases, J lost 8 bases, and 19 bases lay in between. Germline V gene data show CDR1 as MNHEY and CDR2 as SVGAGI. The CDR3 DNA is TGTGCCAGCAGCCTGGGATCAGGCAACAGGGGCTACACCTTC. Amino acids: CASSLGSGNRGYTF.

The V and J genes are TRBV7-9 and TRBJ1-2; D may be TRBD1 (5 bases). This CDR3 is 16 amino acids long. Germline lookup yields CDR1 SEHNR and CDR2 FQNEAQ (reference sequence). Between the trimmed V and J ends, which lost 1 base and 3 bases, there was a span of 15 bases. The CDR3 loop is CASSLGPAVGHYGYTF. The DNA of the CDR3 is TGTGCCAGCAGCTTAGGGCCGGCGGTGGGGCACTATGGCTACACCTTC.

The chain employs TRBV10-3 and TRBJ2-1; TRBD2 matches at 12 bases. Germline lookup yields CDR1 ENHRY and CDR2 SYGVKD. This CDR3 region has 19 residues. Trimming removed 4 bases from V and 1 base from J; junction bases left unmatched: 11. CDR3 residues: CAISGSTSGSPFSYNEQFF. As DNA, the CDR3 is TGTGCCATCAGTGGCTCGACTAGCGGGAGCCCGTTTTCCTACAATGAGCAGTTCTTC.

The chain combines TRBV7-9 with TRBJ2-7, with a weak D call TRBD2 (5 bases). CDR3 length equals 12 residues. Trimming removed 3 bases from V and 5 bases from J, with 8 bases in between. Germline values: CDR1 SEHNR, CDR2 FQNEAQ (reference sequence). CDR3 amino acids: CASSFRGNEQYF. CDR3 DNA sequence: TGTGCCAGCAGCTTTCGAGGGAACGAGCAGTACTTC.

The chain has TRBV27 and TRBJ1-5, with D uncertain. The CDR3 runs 15 residues. The V end lost 8 bases, the J end lost 2 bases, and 16 bases lay between the germline ends. Germline-derived CDR1 and CDR2 are MNHEY and SMNVEV (reference sequence). The CDR3 coding sequence is TGTGCCAGCCCCCCCCCTTACATGGGCAATCAGCCCCAGCATTTT. This codes for CASPPPYMGNQPQHF.

This chain joins TRBV29-1 and TRBJ1-5; maybe TRBD1 (5 bases). The CDR3 runs to 13 residues. Per the germline V gene, CDR1 is SQVTM and CDR2 is ANQGSEA. V dropped 6 bases and J dropped 2 bases, with 11 bases sitting between them. The CDR3 region is CSVSEGGNQPQHF. As DNA, the CDR3 is TGCAGCGTGTCAGAAGGGGGCAATCAGCCCCAGCATTTT.

CDR3 amino acids: CASSQTRLDRSNEKLFF. The CDR3 DNA sequence: TGTGCCAGCAGCCAAACGAGACTCGACAGGTCTAATGAAAAACTGTTTTTT. This chain links TRBV2 with TRBJ1-4; a weak D match, TRBD1 (6 bases). Germline loops: CDR1 SNHLY, CDR2 FYNNEI. Trimming cost V 6 bases and J 3 bases, with 20 bases left between them. The CDR3 is 17 residues long.